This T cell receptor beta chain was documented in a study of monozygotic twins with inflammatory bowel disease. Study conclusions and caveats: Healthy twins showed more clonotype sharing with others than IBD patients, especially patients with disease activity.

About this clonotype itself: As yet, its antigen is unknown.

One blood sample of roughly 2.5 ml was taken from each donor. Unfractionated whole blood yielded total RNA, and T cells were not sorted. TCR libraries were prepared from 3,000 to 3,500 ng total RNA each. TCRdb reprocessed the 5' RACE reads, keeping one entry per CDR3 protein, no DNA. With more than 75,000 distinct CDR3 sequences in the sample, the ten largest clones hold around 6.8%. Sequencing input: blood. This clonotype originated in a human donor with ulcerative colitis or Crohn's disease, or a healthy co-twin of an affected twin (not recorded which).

The CDR3 is CSARDQGVSGYNEQFF. The chain employs TRBV20-1 and TRBJ2-1; the D gene TCRdb calls, TRBD1, cannot be checked with no DNA. This CDR3 comprises 16 residues. Germline values: CDR1 DFQATT, CDR2 SNEGSKA (reference sequence).